This paragraph reports one T cell receptor (beta chain). Based on its abundance in the sample, this clonotype is large (0.1 to 1%). Its binding antigen is unknown. Within one base of it there is no much larger clone, and no base qualities were kept. Using a mixed TRB-A/B primer pool, multiplex touch-down PCR amplified rearranged TRB sequences covering the V, D and J segments. Illumina adapters and sample indices were added to the amplicons in two consecutive PCR reactions performed with Phusion HS II polymerase. After gel purification with the NucleoSpin Gel and PCR Clean-up kit, the amplicons were checked using Qubit and an Agilent 2100 Bioanalyzer. Sequencing of the libraries was done on an Illumina MiSeq with paired-end, single-indexed 600-cycle runs. The original pipeline was this. TRB sequences were processed with MiXCR versions 2.12 and 3.0.5. Each unique CDR3 nucleotide sequence was counted as one clone, and only productive sequences with at least two reads were retained. The repertoire metrics were Shannon diversity, evenness, clonality (calculated as one minus evenness), and diversity profiles parameterized by alpha from 0 to 5. The IGoR algorithm was used to calculate generation probabilities for clones in the paired samples taken before and after chemotherapy. The public reads were run again by TCRdb, first through fastp at Q25 and then through MiXCR, and only productive beta chains were kept. Identical CDR3 proteins give one entry, which carries the most common genes and DNA. In this record, the V and J calls reflect TCRdb's handling and not the investigators' own analysis. This sample holds roughly 2,200 distinct CDR3 sequences; roughly 30% were observed only once. Roughly a third of the sample lies in the top ten.

These data are taken from a study of T cell repertoires in aging, cancer and after chemotherapy (dated by TCRdb to about 2019). For the wider study: Donors spanned six age groups from 30 or younger to 70 or older, with at least three individuals per group. Control TCR repertoires from healthy donors were recorded across several months to years, and re-sampling revealed clear clonal overlap. In total, the full dataset held about 8.8 million TCR reads. To examine immunoaging and T cell reconstitution after chemotherapy, the study profiled TCR beta repertoires in peripheral blood from healthy donors and cancer patients. Alongside around 97 healthy donors serving as a reference group, the cohort included some 220 cancer patients, of whom roughly 90 had hematological cancers and around 120 had solid cancers.

The junction carries 11 bases between V and J, which are trimmed by 3 bases and 6 bases respectively. The CDR3 runs 13 amino acids, cysteine and phenylalanine included. Just the 39-base CDR3 DNA is kept, in frame starting at base 1. Based on the germline V gene, the CDR1 and CDR2 sequences are SQVTM and ANQGSEA. Genomic DNA extracted from peripheral blood, rather than sorted cells or RNA, was used as the source for amplification of TCR beta rearrangements. Overall results and qualifications from the work: Compared with age-matched healthy donors, untreated patients with either hematological or solid cancers had significantly lower TCR diversity in the blood along with higher clonality. In healthy donors, the drop in TCR diversity with age came mainly from a loss of richness, whereas in cancer patients a loss of evenness also played a part. In both cancer cohorts, the median generation probability rose over the chemotherapy interval, which suggests that the repertoire was reconstituted through rebound thymic output. According to the authors, the repertoire data do not allow conclusions to be drawn about immunological memory after chemotherapy.

The sequencing sample was made of blood. The TCR was taken from a human donor in good health. The V gene is TRBV29-1 and the J gene is TRBJ2-2; D gene: possibly TRBD2, on 6 matching bases. The CDR3 loop reads CSVEVAGSGELFF. Read as DNA, the sequence is TGCAGCGTTGAGGTTGCGGGGTCCGGGGAGCTGTTTTTT.